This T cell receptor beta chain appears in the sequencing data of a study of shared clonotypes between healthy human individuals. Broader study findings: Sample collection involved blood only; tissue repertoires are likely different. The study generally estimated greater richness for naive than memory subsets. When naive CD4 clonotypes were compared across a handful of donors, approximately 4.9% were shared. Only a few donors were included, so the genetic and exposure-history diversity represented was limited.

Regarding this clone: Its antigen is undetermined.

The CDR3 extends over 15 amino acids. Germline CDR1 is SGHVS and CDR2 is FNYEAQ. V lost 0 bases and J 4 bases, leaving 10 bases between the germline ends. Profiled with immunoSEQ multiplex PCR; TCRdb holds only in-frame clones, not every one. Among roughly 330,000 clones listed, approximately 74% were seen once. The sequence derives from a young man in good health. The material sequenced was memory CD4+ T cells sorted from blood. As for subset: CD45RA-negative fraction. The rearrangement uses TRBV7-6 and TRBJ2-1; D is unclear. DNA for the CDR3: TGTGCCAGCAGCTTAGCGGGCGCGGAGTACAATGAGCAGTTCTTC. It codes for CASSLAGAEYNEQFF.